This T cell receptor (beta chain) was recovered during a study of blood T cell repertoires in COVID-19. As for the study in general: Some COVID-19 samples were acute and others convalescent; all came from the United States, Italy and Spain.

Original methodology: Counts of nucleated cells, estimated from reference gene primer amplification, were obtained. The method was immunoSEQ multiplex PCR; TCRdb's version includes in-frame clones alone and lacks a portion of them. D and trimming were read from the DNA, whereas the V and J calls and clone size are those reported in that table. In the table there are under 500,000 clones, about 85% of which are singletons. The CDR3 contains 16 residues. Germline CDR1 SNHLY, CDR2 FYNNEI. J gave up 2 bases and V 7 bases, and 7 bases lay outside the gene matches. The chain recombines TRBV2 with TRBJ2-1; 11 positions agree with TRBD2. Sequences were obtained from PBMCs or T cells enriched from blood (not recorded which). The receptor comes from a woman under 30 with acute COVID-19. CDR3 protein: CASTTSSGGTYNEQFF. The CDR3 DNA is TGTGCCAGCACAACTTCTAGCGGGGGGACCTACAATGAGCAGTTCTTC. Looking up the rest from reference TRBV2 and TRBJ2-1 gives the full variable domain: EPEVTQTPSHQVTQMGQEVILRCVPISNHLYFYWYRQILGQKVEFLVSFYNNEISEKSEIFDDQFSVERPDGSNFTLKIRSTKLEDSAMYFCASTTSSGGTYNEQFFGPGTRLTVL.